This TCR beta chain was retrieved from a study of blood T cell repertoires in COVID-19. Study at large: Sample material is recorded as cDNA or gDNA derived from T cells, B-cell-depleted T cells, or PBMCs.

Original processing methods: Reference gene primer amplification yielded estimated nucleated cell counts. Repertoires were generated with immunoSEQ multiplex PCR, while TCRdb's copy carries only in-frame clones and drops some. The DNA gave D and trimming, while V, J and clone size come from that table. The table includes approximately 140,000 clones, over 75% detected once. The V and J ends lost 7 bases and 3 bases, in that order; junction bases with no gene match: 13. CDR3 length: 16 amino acids. Germline CDR1 and CDR2: MNHEY and SMNVEV (reference sequence). Study members were between about 18 and 95 years old and lived in around 24 US regions.

Sequenced material: PBMCs or T cells enriched from blood (not recorded which). This receptor was taken from a man aged 45-65 years in a cohort exposed to, infected with or recovered from COVID-19 (not recorded which). This chain connects TRBV27 to TRBJ2-3; the match to TRBD2 covers 7 bases. CDR3 residues: CASNPISGWGTDTQYF. The CDR3 nucleotides read TGTGCCAGCAACCCAATTAGCGGGTGGGGAACAGATACGCAGTATTTT.